This TCR beta chain was observed in a study of T-cell reconstitution after alpha-beta-depleted transplantation in children. Library preparation (for TCRbeta) was performed with unique molecular identifiers. TCRdb fed the PCR reads into MiXCR, producing one record per CDR3 protein. In the table there are about 690,000 distinct CDR3 sequences, around 17% of which are singletons. This clonotype was counted at least ten times. This CDR3 comprises 12 residues. V was cut by 0 bases and J by 6 bases, with 6 bases left in between. CDR1 MNHEY and CDR2 SVGAGI come from the germline V gene. This chain uses TRBV6-5 with TRBJ2-7; D gene uncertain. The source material was PBMCs from the stem cell graft donor, sampled from the stem cell graft. This clonotype was sampled from a human donor who donated a stem cell graft to a child with acute myeloid leukemia. In nucleotides, the CDR3 is TGTGCCAGCAGTTACTCGGGTAGCGAGCAGTACTTC. It is translated as CASSYSGSEQYF.